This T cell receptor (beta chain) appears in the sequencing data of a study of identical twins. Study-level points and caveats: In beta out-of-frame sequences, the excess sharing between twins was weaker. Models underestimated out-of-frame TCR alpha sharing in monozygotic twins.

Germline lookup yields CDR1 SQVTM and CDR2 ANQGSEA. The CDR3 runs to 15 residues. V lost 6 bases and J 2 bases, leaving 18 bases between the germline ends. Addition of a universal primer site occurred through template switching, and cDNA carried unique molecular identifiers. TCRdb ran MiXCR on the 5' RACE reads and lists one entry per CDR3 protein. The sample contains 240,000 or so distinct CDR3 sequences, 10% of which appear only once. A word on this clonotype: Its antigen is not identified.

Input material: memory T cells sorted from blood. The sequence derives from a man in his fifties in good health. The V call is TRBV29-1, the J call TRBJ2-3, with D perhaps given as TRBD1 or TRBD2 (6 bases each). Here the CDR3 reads CSVRLSTGATDTQYF. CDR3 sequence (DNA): TGCAGCGTGCGCCTTAGCACGGGGGCCACAGATACGCAGTATTTT.